Listed below are T cell receptor beta chains from one sample, sequenced in a study of blood T cells in healthy people across ages. MiXCR, applied by TCRdb to the 5' RACE reads, yields one record per CDR3 protein. The sample contains around 500,000 distinct CDR3 sequences, under 55% of which appear only once. Input material: blood. These receptors were obtained from a man at least 80 years old in good health. Each CDR3 is given with its conserved first and last residue. The D gene is left open where the match is weak. Expanded clones get a size class; other rows say once, few or many, or leave the size out.

clone size: few
V gene: TRBV20-1
D gene: TRBD2
J gene: TRBJ2-1
CDR3 DNA: TGCAGTGCTAGAGGGGCTAGCGGGCGGGCGGCCAATGAGCAGTTCTTC
CDR3 protein: CSARGASGRAANEQFF

clone size: .
V gene: TRBV7-3
D gene: TRBD2
J gene: TRBJ2-2
CDR3 DNA: TGTGCCAGCAGCTTATTAGGGACTAGGAACGGGGAGCTGTTTTTT
CDR3 protein: CASSLLGTRNGELFF

clone size: .
V gene: TRBV7-9
D gene: .
J gene: TRBJ2-7
CDR3 DNA: TGTGCCAGCAGCCCCCCCTGGGGGTCCTACGAGCAGTACTTC
CDR3 protein: CASSPPWGSYEQYF

clone size: few
V gene: TRBV7-2
D gene: TRBD2
J gene: TRBJ2-5
CDR3 DNA: TGTGCCAGCAGCTCCGGGGGCGGGGGGGCCCTAAAGACCCAGTACTTC
CDR3 protein: CASSSGGGGALKTQYF

clone size: .
V gene: TRBV7-2
D gene: TRBD2
J gene: TRBJ2-1
CDR3 DNA: TGTGCCAGCAGTCCGACTAGCGGGAACGGTGAGCAGTTCTTC
CDR3 protein: CASSPTSGNGEQFF

clone size: .
V gene: TRBV20-1
D gene: .
J gene: TRBJ2-2
CDR3 DNA: TGCAGTGCCCGAGGACTCGTGGGGACCGGGGAGCTGTTTTTT
CDR3 protein: CSARGLVGTGELFF

clone size: .
V gene: TRBV7-2
D gene: .
J gene: TRBJ2-7
CDR3 DNA: TGTGCCAGCAGCTTAGCCCAACCCAGGGACGAATACGAGCAGTACTTC
CDR3 protein: CASSLAQPRDEYEQYF

clone size: many
V gene: TRBV6-6
D gene: TRBD1
J gene: TRBJ2-1
CDR3 DNA: TGTGCCAGCAGTTACCCCCGAGACAGGGGGACGGGTGAGCAGTTCTTC
CDR3 protein: CASSYPRDRGTGEQFF

clone size: .
V gene: TRBV27
D gene: .
J gene: TRBJ2-5
CDR3 DNA: TGTGCCAGCAATTTATCCAGCGTGAAGACCCAGTACTTC
CDR3 protein: CASNLSSVKTQYF

clone size: .
V gene: TRBV9
D gene: TRBD1
J gene: TRBJ1-2
CDR3 DNA: TGTGCCAGCAGCGGACAGGGTCGGGGCTACACCTTC
CDR3 protein: CASSGQGRGYTF

clone size: .
V gene: TRBV28
D gene: .
J gene: TRBJ2-1
CDR3 DNA: TGTGCCAGCAGACAGGGAAGTAACAATGAGCAGTTCTTC
CDR3 protein: CASRQGSNNEQFF

clone size: few
V gene: TRBV20-1
D gene: .
J gene: TRBJ2-3
CDR3 DNA: TGCAGTGCTAGAGAGCGGGCTAGCACAGATACGCAGTATTTT
CDR3 protein: CSARERASTDTQYF

clone size: few
V gene: TRBV9
D gene: TRBD2
J gene: TRBJ2-7
CDR3 DNA: TGTGCCAGCAGCGTAGCTGGGGCGGGACTATACGAGCAGTACTTC
CDR3 protein: CASSVAGAGLYEQYF

clone size: few
V gene: TRBV7-2
D gene: .
J gene: TRBJ1-5
CDR3 DNA: TGTGCCAGCAGCTTAAAAATGAGTAATCAGCCCCAGCATTTT
CDR3 protein: CASSLKMSNQPQHF

clone size: once
V gene: TRBV15
D gene: TRBD2
J gene: TRBJ2-1
CDR3 DNA: TGTGCCACCAGCAGAGAAAGAGCGGGGTCTATCAAGCAGTTCTTC
CDR3 protein: CATSRERAGSIKQFF

clone size: few
V gene: TRBV20-1
D gene: .
J gene: TRBJ2-7
CDR3 DNA: TGCAGTGCTAGAGCAGGCCAGGAGCAGTACTTC
CDR3 protein: CSARAGQEQYF

clone size: .
V gene: TRBV28
D gene: TRBD1
J gene: TRBJ2-7
CDR3 DNA: TGTGCCAGCAGTCCTCCCCGACAGGGACCCTCCAACAATGAGCAGTACTTC
CDR3 protein: CASSPPRQGPSNNEQYF

clone size: .
V gene: TRBV7-2
D gene: TRBD1
J gene: TRBJ2-7
CDR3 DNA: TGTGCCAGCAGCTTAGAGAGAGGGACAGGATCCGAGCAGTACTTC
CDR3 protein: CASSLERGTGSEQYF

clone size: .
V gene: TRBV6-1
D gene: TRBD2
J gene: TRBJ2-4
CDR3 DNA: TGTGCCAGCCCCCCGGTGACTAGCGGAATGGCCGCCAAAAACATTCAGTACTTC
CDR3 protein: CASPPVTSGMAAKNIQYF

clone size: .
V gene: TRBV4-3
D gene: .
J gene: TRBJ1-2
CDR3 DNA: TGCGCCAGCAGCCAAGACCGCATTCTCTATGGCTACACCTTC
CDR3 protein: CASSQDRILYGYTF

clone size: many
V gene: TRBV6-6
D gene: .
J gene: TRBJ1-1
CDR3 DNA: TGTGCCAGCAGGGAAATGAACACTGAAGCTTTCTTT
CDR3 protein: CASREMNTEAFF

clone size: .
V gene: TRBV29-1
D gene: .
J gene: TRBJ1-2
CDR3 DNA: TGCAGCGTTGAAGGTCACTATGGCTACACCTTC
CDR3 protein: CSVEGHYGYTF